The 9 T cell receptor beta chains given below trace back to one sample, sequenced in a study of T-cell reconstitution after alpha-beta-depleted transplantation in children. Preparing the TCRbeta library involved the use of unique molecular identifiers. TCRdb reprocessed the PCR reads via MiXCR and lists one record per CDR3 protein. The sample holds around 15,000 distinct CDR3 sequences, around 5.8% seen once. This sample comprised PBMCs, obtained before TCRalphabeta/CD19-depleted stem cell transplant. The receptors stem from a boy younger than 18 with acute lymphoblastic leukemia, due to receive a stem cell transplant.

There are many counts of this clonotype. The chain couples TRBV6-2 or TRBV6-3 to TRBJ1-1; the match to TRBD1 covers 7 bases. The germline V gene encodes CDR1 MNHEY and CDR2 SVGEGT. Unmatched junction bases numbered 7, after V lost 6 bases and J lost 0 bases. The CDR3 loop spans 15 amino acids. The CDR3 spells CASSRGTDMNTEAFF. The DNA for the CDR3 is TGTGCCAGCAGCCGCGGGACAGATATGAACACTGAAGCTTTCTTT.

This clonotype has a count of ten or more. CDR3 sequence reads: CASSPTFIRIATEAFF. In nucleotides, the CDR3 is TGTGCCAGCAGCCCTACCTTCATTCGGATTGCCACTGAAGCTTTCTTT. V gene TRBV7-9 combines with J gene TRBJ1-1; D is undetermined. V dropped 5 bases and J dropped 4 bases, with 20 bases sitting between them. The CDR3 consists of 16 residues. Germline loops: CDR1 SEHNR, CDR2 FQNEAQ (reference sequence).

This clonotype was detected many times. The J gene is TRBJ1-6, the V gene TRBV20-1; D remains unclear. The CDR3 is 15 residues long. Germline CDR1 DFQATT, CDR2 SNEGSKA (reference sequence). Trimming removed 0 bases at V and 6 bases at J, with 12 bases between. This chain's CDR3 is CSARDQAGINSPLHF. The CDR3 nucleotides are TGCAGTGCTAGAGATCAGGCAGGAATTAATTCACCCCTCCACTTT.

This clonotype was recorded at least ten times. The V gene is TRBV7-2, the J gene TRBJ2-1, with 7 bases fitting TRBD2. The germline V gene has CDR1 SGHTA and CDR2 FQGNSA. V lost 2 bases, J lost 7 bases, and 11 bases stayed unmatched. There are 16 residues in the CDR3. The CDR3 loop is CASSLWLGLKTNEQFF. The CDR3 DNA follows: TGTGCCAGCAGCTTATGGTTGGGACTAAAGACGAATGAGCAGTTCTTC.

This clonotype was seen many times. V gene TRBV29-1 combines with J gene TRBJ2-1; no clear D. V was cut by 7 bases and J by 2 bases, with 18 bases left in between. Germline-derived CDR1 and CDR2 are SQVTM and ANQGSEA. This CDR3 spans 15 amino acids. As DNA, the CDR3 is TGCAGCGGTAAGACCGCTCAGAGACCCTACAATGAGCAGTTCTTC. Residues: CSGKTAQRPYNEQFF.

In its sample, this clonotype ranks as medium-sized. The chain joins TRBV9 to TRBJ2-7; the D is unclear. Trimming left V 3 bases short and J 6 bases short, with 13 bases between. Germline V gene sequence: CDR1 SGDLS, CDR2 YYNGEE. There are 13 residues in the CDR3. CDR3 bases: TGTGCCAGCAGCGCAGGAAGTAATGGCGAGCAGTACTTC. It encodes CASSAGSNGEQYF.

This clonotype is classed as medium-sized. The chain links TRBV15 to TRBJ1-4; D call uncertain. The CDR3 is 15 residues long. Germline-derived CDR1 and CDR2 are LNHNV and YYDKDF (reference sequence). V lost 5 bases to trimming and J lost 5 bases, with 15 bases between them. This CDR3 is CATSPEDAGNEKLFF. Here the CDR3 DNA reads TGTGCCACCAGCCCAGAGGACGCGGGGAATGAAAAACTGTTTTTT.

This clonotype was counted at least ten times. This rearrangement joins TRBV20-1 to TRBJ2-7; 7 bases match TRBD1. CDR1 and CDR2 from the germline V gene are DFQATT and SNEGSKA (reference sequence). CDR3 length equals 14 residues. J was trimmed by 5 bases and V by 2 bases; bases with no gene match: 9. The CDR3 DNA sequence: TGCAGTGCTAGATGGCCCGACAGGGCGGACGAGCAGTACTTC. This codes for CSARWPDRADEQYF.

This chain links TRBV3-1 with TRBJ2-1; no definite D call. The ends were cut back, 8 bases at V and 3 bases at J, with 17 bases in the middle. The CDR3 totals 15 residues. Germline V gene lookup returns CDR1 LGHDT and CDR2 YNNKEL (reference sequence). The CDR3 bases are TGTGCCAGCTCCCCGCACGGCCCTTGCTACAATGAGCAGTTCTTC. Translating gives CASSPHGPCYNEQFF.